This entry features one T cell receptor (beta chain) sequence. This entry belongs to a study of T cells in Graves' hyperthyroidism and ophthalmopathy. It was RNA transcripts that yielded the amplified TCR beta CDR3 regions. HTBI primers were the set used in a first-round RT-PCR of the TCR CDR3. MiXCR, applied by TCRdb to the multiplex PCR reads, yields one record per CDR3 protein. The profile shows more than 150,000 distinct CDR3 sequences, about 15% of them singletons. Trimming removed 4 bases from V and 1 base from J, with 11 bases in between. Germline CDR1 is SGHRS and CDR2 is YFSETQ. This CDR3 contains 14 residues.

This receptor was obtained from a woman in her fifties or sixties with Graves' hyperthyroidism. The genes are TRBV5-1 and TRBJ1-1; no definite D call. Material for sequencing was blood. The CDR3: CASSPRRGNTEAFF. The CDR3 bases are TGCGCCAGCAGCCCCCGACGGGGGAACACTGAAGCTTTCTTT.